Listed here are 11 T cell receptor beta chains from one sample, sequenced in a study of shared clonotypes between healthy human individuals. Sequenced by immunoSEQ multiplex PCR; TCRdb stores in-frame clones only, minus some. This sample yields around 2,000,000 clones, of which around 96% are seen a single time; 1% to 1.5% belongs to the top ten. CD8 cells classed as naive were CD45RO-negative and positively selected for CCR7, excluding terminally differentiated effector memory CD45RA+ cells. What was sequenced was naive CD8+ T cells sorted from blood. The receptors shown here come from a man younger than 30 in good health.

The V call is TRBV6-1, the J call TRBJ2-3; 12 positions agree with TRBD2. Germline CDR1 is MNHNS and CDR2 is SASEGT. Unmatched junction bases numbered 8, after V lost 3 bases and J lost 7 bases. This CDR3 contains 16 residues. The CDR3, as DNA: TGTGCCAGCAGTGATTTTCTAGCGGGAGGGCAGAATACGCAGTATTTT. Protein sequence: CASSDFLAGGQNTQYF.

The rearrangement joins TRBV29-1 to TRBJ2-5, with a possible D match to TRBD2 (5 bases). The V end lost 6 bases, the J end lost 3 bases, and 14 bases lay between the germline ends. The germline CDR1 and CDR2 sequences are SQVTM and ANQGSEA. There are 13 residues in the CDR3. The CDR3 DNA reads as TGCAGCGTCGACCTGGGAGTCGAAGAGACCCAGTACTTC. This sequence encodes CSVDLGVEETQYF.

The gene calls are TRBV13 and TRBJ2-3, with 10 bases matching TRBD2. The CDR3 is 17 residues long. With 2 bases clipped from V and 4 bases from J, the junction kept 9 bases outside the gene matches. The germline gives CDR1 PRHDT, CDR2 FYEKMQ (reference sequence). The CDR3 region has the DNA TGTGCCAGCAGCTTATGGTCTAGCGGGAGAGGTGCAGATACGCAGTATTTT. As protein: CASSLWSSGRGADTQYF. The variable domain in full, with the rest retrieved from reference TRBV13 and TRBJ2-3, is AAGVIQSPRHLIKEKRETATLKCYPIPRHDTVYWYQQGPGQDPQFLISFYEKMQSDKGSIPDRFSAQQFSDYHSELNMSSLELGDSALYFCASSLWSSGRGADTQYFGPGTRLTVL.

The rearrangement uses TRBV11-2 and TRBJ1-1; unclear D gene. The CDR3 length is 18 residues. Germline V lookup: CDR1 SGHAT, CDR2 FQNNGV. V dropped 2 bases and J dropped 0 bases, with 19 bases sitting between them. In DNA, the CDR3 is TGTGCCAGCAGCTTATGGTCATGGCAGATAGACATGAACACTGAAGCTTTCTTT. Encoded protein: CASSLWSWQIDMNTEAFF.

This sequence joins TRBV6-5 and TRBJ2-3; D may be TRBD2 (5 bases). The V end lost 4 bases, the J end lost 5 bases, and 10 bases lay between the germline ends. The CDR3 covers 13 residues. Germline loops: CDR1 MNHEY, CDR2 SVGAGI. The CDR3 nucleotides are TGTGCCAGCAGTTTAGCGCCCGGAGATACGCAGTATTTT. Protein: CASSLAPGDTQYF.

For this clone: At the DNA level, this CDR3 is encoded by other sequences in the same sample as well. This chain joins TRBV4-1 and TRBJ1-2, with D unresolved. V gave up 1 base and J gave up 8 bases, with 8 bases separating them. This CDR3 contains 12 residues. Per germline, CDR1 MGHRA and CDR2 YSYEKL. The CDR3 DNA sequence: TGCGCCAGCAGCCAAGGGGCTGGAGGCTACACCTTC. Translation: CASSQGAGGYTF.

The sample holds one count of this clone. The chain links TRBV5-6 to TRBJ2-5; D is undetermined. Germline V gives CDR1 SGHDT, CDR2 YYEEEE. V lost 3 bases to trimming and J lost 1 base, with 10 bases between them. The CDR3 is 14 residues long. The CDR3 region has the DNA TGTGCCAGCAGCTCAGACCAAACCCAAGAGACCCAGTACTTC. This gives the protein CASSSDQTQETQYF.

The genes are TRBV30 and TRBJ2-7; 10 bases agree with TRBD1. Germline V gene sequence: CDR1 GTSNPN, CDR2 SVGIG (reference sequence). The CDR3 loop spans 14 amino acids. Trimming removed 4 bases from V and 4 bases from J; junction bases left unmatched: 7. This CDR3 reads CAWTPGTGVYEQYF. CDR3 sequence (DNA): TGTGCCTGGACCCCAGGGACAGGGGTGTACGAGCAGTACTTC.

Worth noting for this clone: This sample includes further DNA sequences coding for the same CDR3. The chain couples TRBV27 to TRBJ2-3; tentatively, D is TRBD2 (6 bases). V gave up 6 bases and J gave up 1 base, with 11 bases separating them. Germline loops: CDR1 MNHEY, CDR2 SMNVEV (reference sequence). The CDR3 has 14 residues. CDR3 nucleotide sequence: TGTGCCAGCAGCTTGGCTAGCGGCACAGATACGCAGTATTTT. It codes for CASSLASGTDTQYF.

The chain combines TRBV19 with TRBJ2-5; no reliable D call. V was clipped by 3 bases and J by 4 bases, with 15 bases between them. Germline V gives CDR1 LNHDA, CDR2 SQIVND (reference sequence). The CDR3 spans 15 residues. The CDR3 here is CASSILRVPGETQYF. CDR3 nucleotide sequence: TGTGCCAGTAGTATCCTTAGGGTACCGGGAGAGACCCAGTACTTC.

This chain uses TRBV19 with TRBJ2-7; D may be TRBD1 (6 bases). Germline-derived CDR1 and CDR2 are LNHDA and SQIVND (reference sequence). The CDR3 has 13 amino acids. V lost 3 bases and J 6 bases, leaving 12 bases between the germline ends. CDR3 amino acids: CASSIGAGAEQYF. CDR3 coding DNA: TGTGCCAGTAGTATTGGGGCAGGGGCCGAGCAGTACTTC.